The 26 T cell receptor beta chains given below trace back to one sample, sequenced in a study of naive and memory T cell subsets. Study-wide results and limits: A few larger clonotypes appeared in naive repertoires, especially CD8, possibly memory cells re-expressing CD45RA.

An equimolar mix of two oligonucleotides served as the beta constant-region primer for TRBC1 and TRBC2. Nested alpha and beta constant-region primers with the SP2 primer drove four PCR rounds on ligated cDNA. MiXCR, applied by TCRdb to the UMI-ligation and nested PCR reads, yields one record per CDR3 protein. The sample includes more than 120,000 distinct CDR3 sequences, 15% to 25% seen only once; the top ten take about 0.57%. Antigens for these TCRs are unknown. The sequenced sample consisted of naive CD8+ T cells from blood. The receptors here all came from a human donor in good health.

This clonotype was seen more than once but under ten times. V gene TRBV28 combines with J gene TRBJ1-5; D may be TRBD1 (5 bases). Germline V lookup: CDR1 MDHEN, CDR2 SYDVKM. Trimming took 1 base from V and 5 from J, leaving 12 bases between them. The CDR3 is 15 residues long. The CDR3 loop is CASSLLWGGDQPQHF. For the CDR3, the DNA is TGTGCCAGCAGTTTATTGTGGGGGGGGGATCAGCCCCAGCATTTT.

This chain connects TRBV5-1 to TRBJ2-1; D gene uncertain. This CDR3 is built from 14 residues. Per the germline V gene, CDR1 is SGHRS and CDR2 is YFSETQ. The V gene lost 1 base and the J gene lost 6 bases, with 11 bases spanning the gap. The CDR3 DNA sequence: TGCGCCAGCAGCTTGCTCGGATTCGGCAATGAGCAGTTCTTC. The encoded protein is CASSLLGFGNEQFF.

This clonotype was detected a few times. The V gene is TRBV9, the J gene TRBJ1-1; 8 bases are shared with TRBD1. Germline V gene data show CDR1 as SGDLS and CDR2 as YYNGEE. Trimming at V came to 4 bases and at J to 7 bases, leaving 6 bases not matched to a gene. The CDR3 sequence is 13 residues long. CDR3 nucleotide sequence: TGTGCCAGCAGCCCAGAGGGGACAGGTGAAGCTTTCTTT. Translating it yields CASSPEGTGEAFF.

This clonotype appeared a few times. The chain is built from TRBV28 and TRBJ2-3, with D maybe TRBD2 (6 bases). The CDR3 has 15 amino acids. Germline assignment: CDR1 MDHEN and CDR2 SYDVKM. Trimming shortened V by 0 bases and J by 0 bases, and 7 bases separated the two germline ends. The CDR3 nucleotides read TGTGCCAGCAGTTTATGGGGGACTAGCACAGATACGCAGTATTTT. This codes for CASSLWGTSTDTQYF. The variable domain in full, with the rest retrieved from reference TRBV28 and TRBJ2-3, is DVKVTQSSRYLVKRTGEKVFLECVQDMDHENMFWYRQDPGLGLRLIYFSYDVKMKEKGDIPEGYSVSREKKERFSLILESASTNQTSMYLCASSLWGTSTDTQYFGPGTRLTVL.

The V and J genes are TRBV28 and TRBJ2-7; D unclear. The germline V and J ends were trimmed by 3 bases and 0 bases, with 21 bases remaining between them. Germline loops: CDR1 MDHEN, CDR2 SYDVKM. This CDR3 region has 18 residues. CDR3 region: CASSFRVGRAKSSYEQYF. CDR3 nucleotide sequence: TGTGCCAGCAGTTTTAGGGTAGGAAGGGCGAAGAGCTCCTACGAGCAGTACTTC.

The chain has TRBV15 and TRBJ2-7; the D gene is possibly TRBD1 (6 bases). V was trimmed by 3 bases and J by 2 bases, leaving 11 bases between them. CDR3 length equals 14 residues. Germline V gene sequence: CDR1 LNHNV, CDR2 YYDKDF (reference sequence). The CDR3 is CATSSADRPYEQYF. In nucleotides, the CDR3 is TGTGCCACCAGCAGTGCGGACAGACCCTACGAGCAGTACTTC.

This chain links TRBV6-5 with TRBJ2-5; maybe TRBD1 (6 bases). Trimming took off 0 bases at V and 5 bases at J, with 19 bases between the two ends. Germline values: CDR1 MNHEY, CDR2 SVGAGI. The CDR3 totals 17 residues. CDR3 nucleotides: TGTGCCAGCAGTTACTCGATCCGGACAGAATCGGGGGAGACCCAGTACTTC. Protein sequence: CASSYSIRTESGETQYF.

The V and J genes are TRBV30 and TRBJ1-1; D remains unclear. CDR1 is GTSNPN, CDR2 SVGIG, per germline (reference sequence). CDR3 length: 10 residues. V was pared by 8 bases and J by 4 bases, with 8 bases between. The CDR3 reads CAAEVTEAFF. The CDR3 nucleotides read TGTGCCGCGGAAGTCACTGAAGCTTTCTTT.

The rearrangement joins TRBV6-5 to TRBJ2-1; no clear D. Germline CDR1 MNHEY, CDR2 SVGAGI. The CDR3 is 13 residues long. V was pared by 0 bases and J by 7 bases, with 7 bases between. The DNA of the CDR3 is TGTGCCAGCAGTTACTCGTCCGGGAATGAGCAGTTCTTC. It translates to CASSYSSGNEQFF.

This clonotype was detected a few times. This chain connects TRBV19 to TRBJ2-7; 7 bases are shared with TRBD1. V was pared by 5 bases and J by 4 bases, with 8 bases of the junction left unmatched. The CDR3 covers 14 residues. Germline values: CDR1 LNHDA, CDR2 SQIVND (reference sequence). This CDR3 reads CASSFKGTEYEQYF. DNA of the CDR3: TGTGCCAGTAGTTTTAAAGGGACAGAATACGAGCAGTACTTC.

In DNA, the CDR3 is TGTGCCAGCAGTCTGACTAGCGGGAGGATATTCTACAATGAGCAGTTCTTC. Its protein product is CASSLTSGRIFYNEQFF. This sequence joins TRBV6-2 or TRBV6-3 and TRBJ2-1; 13 nucleotides agree with TRBD2. The CDR3 spans 17 residues. The germline V gene has CDR1 MNHEY and CDR2 SVGEGT. The V segment lost 5 bases and the J segment 3 bases; nucleotides outside the gene matches: 7.

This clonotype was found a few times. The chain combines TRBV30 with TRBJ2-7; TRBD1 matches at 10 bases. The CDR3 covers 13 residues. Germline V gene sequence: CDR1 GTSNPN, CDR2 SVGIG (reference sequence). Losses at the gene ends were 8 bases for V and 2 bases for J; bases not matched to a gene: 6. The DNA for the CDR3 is TGTGCCCGGGGACAGGGGACCACCTACGAGCAGTACTTC. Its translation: CARGQGTTYEQYF.

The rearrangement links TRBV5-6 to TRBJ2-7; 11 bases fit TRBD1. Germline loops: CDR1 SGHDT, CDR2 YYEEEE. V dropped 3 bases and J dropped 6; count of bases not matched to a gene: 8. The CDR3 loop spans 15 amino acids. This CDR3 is CASSWDRGVFLEQYF. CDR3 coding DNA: TGTGCCAGCAGCTGGGACAGGGGGGTTTTTCTCGAGCAGTACTTC.

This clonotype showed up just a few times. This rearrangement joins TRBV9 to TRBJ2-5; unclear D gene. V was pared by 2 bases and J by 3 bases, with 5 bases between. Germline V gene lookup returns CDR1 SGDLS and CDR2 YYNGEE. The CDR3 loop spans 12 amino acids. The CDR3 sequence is CASSVDEETQYF. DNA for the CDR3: TGTGCCAGCAGCGTCGACGAAGAGACCCAGTACTTC.

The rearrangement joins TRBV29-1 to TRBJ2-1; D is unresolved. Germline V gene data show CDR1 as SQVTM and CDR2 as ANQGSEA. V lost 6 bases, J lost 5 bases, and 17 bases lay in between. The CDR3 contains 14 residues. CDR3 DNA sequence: TGCAGCGTAATCGCTTTCGGTGACAACAATGAGCAGTTCTTC. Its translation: CSVIAFGDNNEQFF.

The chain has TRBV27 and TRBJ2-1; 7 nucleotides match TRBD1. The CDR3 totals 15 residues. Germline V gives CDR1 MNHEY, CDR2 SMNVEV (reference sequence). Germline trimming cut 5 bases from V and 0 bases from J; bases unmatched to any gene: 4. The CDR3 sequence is CASSRTGFSYNEQFF. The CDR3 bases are TGTGCCAGCAGTCGGACAGGCTTCTCCTACAATGAGCAGTTCTTC.

The CDR3 coding sequence is TGTGCCAGTAGTATTAACCCAGCGGGAGGGCCTGTCACCGGGGAGCTGTTTTTT. It yields the protein CASSINPAGGPVTGELFF. The chain links TRBV19 to TRBJ2-2; 10 nucleotides line up with TRBD2. Germline CDR1 and CDR2: LNHDA and SQIVND (reference sequence). This CDR3 comprises 18 residues. J was trimmed by 4 bases and V by 3 bases; bases with no gene match: 11.

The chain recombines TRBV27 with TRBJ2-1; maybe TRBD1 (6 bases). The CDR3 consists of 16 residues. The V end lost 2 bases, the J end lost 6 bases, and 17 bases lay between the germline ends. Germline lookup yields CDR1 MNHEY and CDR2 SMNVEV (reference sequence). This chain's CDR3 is CASSLPVPGHSNEQFF. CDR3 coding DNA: TGTGCCAGCAGTTTACCTGTGCCGGGACACTCCAATGAGCAGTTCTTC.

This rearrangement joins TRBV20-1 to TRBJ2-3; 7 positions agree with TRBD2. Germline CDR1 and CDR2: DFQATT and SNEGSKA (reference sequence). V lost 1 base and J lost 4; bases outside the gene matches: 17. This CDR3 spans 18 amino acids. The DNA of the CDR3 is TGCAGTGCTAGAGGAGCCGGGACTATCGTGGTGATTGCAGATACGCAGTATTTT. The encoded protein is CSARGAGTIVVIADTQYF.

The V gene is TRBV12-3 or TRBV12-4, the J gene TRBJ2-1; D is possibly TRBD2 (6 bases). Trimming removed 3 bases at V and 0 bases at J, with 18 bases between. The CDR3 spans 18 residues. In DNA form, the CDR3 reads TGTGCCAGCAGTTTCGTAGCGGAGGAATTCAGCTCCTACAATGAGCAGTTCTTC. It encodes CASSFVAEEFSSYNEQFF.

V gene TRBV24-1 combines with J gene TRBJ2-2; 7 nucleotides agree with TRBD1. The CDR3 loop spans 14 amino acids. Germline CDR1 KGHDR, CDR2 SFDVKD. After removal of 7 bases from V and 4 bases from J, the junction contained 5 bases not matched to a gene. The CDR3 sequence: CATSEGASTGELFF. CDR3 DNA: TGTGCCACCAGCGAGGGGGCGTCCACCGGGGAGCTGTTTTTT.

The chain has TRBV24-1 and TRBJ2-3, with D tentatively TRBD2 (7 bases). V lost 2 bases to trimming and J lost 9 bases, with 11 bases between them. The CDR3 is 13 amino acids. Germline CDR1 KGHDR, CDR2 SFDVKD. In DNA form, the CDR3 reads TGTGCCACCAGTGATTGGGGGGGGGCGACGCAGTATTTT. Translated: CATSDWGGATQYF.

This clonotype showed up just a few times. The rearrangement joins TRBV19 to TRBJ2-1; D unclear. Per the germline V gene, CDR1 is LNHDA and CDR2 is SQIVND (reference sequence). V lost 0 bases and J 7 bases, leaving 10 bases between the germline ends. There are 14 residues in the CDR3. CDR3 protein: CASSIDTTWNEQFF. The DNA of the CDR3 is TGTGCCAGTAGTATAGATACGACATGGAATGAGCAGTTCTTC.

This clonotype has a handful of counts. CDR3: CASTTGSTDTQYF. Here the CDR3 DNA reads TGTGCCAGCACCACAGGCAGCACAGATACGCAGTATTTT. The V gene is TRBV25-1, the J gene TRBJ2-3, with a possible D match to TRBD1 (5 bases). In germline, CDR1 is MGHDK, CDR2 SYGVNS. Trimming cost V 7 bases and J 0 bases, with 8 bases left between them. The CDR3 runs 13 residues.

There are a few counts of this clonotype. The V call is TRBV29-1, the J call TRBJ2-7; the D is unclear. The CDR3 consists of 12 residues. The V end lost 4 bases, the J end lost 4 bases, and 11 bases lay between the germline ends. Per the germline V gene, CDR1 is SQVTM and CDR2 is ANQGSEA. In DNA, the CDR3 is TGCAGCGTTGTGGTTTTAGGATACGAGCAGTACTTC. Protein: CSVVVLGYEQYF.

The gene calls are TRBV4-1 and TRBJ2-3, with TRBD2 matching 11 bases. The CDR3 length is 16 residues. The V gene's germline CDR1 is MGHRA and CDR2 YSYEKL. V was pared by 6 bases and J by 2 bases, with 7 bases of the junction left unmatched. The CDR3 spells CASSPRLAGPTDTQYF. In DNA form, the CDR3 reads TGCGCCAGCAGTCCCCGACTAGCGGGACCCACAGATACGCAGTATTTT.